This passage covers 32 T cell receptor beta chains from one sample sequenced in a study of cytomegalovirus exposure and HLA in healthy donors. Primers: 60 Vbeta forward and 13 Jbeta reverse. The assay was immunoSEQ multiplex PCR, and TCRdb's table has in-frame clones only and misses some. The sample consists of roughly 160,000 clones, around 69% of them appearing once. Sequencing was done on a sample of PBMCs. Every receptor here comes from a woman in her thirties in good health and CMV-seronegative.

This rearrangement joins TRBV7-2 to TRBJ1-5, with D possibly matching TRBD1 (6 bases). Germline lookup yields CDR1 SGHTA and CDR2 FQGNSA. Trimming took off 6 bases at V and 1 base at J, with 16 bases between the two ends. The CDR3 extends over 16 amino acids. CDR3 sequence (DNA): TGTGCCAGCAGTATTTTAGGGGGGGGCAGCAATCAGCCCCAGCATTTT. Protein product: CASSILGGGSNQPQHF.

The CDR3 loop is CASSLAAIQETQYF. In DNA, the CDR3 is TGTGCCAGCAGCTTAGCCGCTATCCAAGAGACCCAGTACTTC. V is TRBV7-2 and J is TRBJ2-5; D is unresolved. Germline V gene sequence: CDR1 SGHTA, CDR2 FQGNSA. Trimming removed 0 bases at V and 1 base at J, with 6 bases between. The CDR3 consists of 14 residues.

CDR3 sequence: CASSSADYSGNTIYF. For the CDR3, the DNA is TGTGCCAGCAGTTCTGCGGACTACTCTGGAAACACCATATATTTT. The rearrangement uses TRBV28 and TRBJ1-3; D is undetermined. The CDR3 has 15 residues. The germline V gene encodes CDR1 MDHEN and CDR2 SYDVKM. V was cut by 4 bases and J by 0 bases, with 10 bases left in between. Variable domain in full (rest from reference TRBV28 and TRBJ1-3): DVKVTQSSRYLVKRTGEKVFLECVQDMDHENMFWYRQDPGLGLRLIYFSYDVKMKEKGDIPEGYSVSREKKERFSLILESASTNQTSMYLCASSSADYSGNTIYFGEGSWLTVV.

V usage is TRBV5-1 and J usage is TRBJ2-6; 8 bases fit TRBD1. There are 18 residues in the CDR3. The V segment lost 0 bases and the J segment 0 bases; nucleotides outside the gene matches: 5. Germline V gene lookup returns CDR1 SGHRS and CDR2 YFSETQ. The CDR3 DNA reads TGCGCCAGCAGCTTGGGCAGGGGGCTCCGCTCTGGGGCCAACGTCCTGACTTTC. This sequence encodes CASSLGRGLRSGANVLTF. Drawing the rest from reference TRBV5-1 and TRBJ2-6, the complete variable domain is KAGVTQTPRYLIKTRGQQVTLSCSPISGHRSVSWYQQTPGQGLQFLFEYFSETQRNKGNFPGRFSGRQFSNSRSEMNVSTLELGDSALYLCASSLGRGLRSGANVLTFGAGSRLTVL.

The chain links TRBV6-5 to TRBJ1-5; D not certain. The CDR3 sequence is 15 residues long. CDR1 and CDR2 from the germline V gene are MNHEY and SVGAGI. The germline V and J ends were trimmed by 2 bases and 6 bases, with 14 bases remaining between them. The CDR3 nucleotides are TGTGCCAGCAGTTACAAGGCCTACGGGAGTCAGCCCCAGCATTTT. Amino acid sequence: CASSYKAYGSQPQHF.

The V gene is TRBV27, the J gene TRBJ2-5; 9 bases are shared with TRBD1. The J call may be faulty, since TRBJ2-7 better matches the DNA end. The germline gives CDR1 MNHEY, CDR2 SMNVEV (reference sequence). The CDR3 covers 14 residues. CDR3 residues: CASSYRQGAYEQYF. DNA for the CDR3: TGTGCCAGCAGTTACCGACAGGGGGCCTACGAGCAGTACTTC.

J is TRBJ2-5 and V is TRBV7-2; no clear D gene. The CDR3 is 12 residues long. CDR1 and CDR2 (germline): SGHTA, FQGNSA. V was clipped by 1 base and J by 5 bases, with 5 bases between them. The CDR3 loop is CASSLDRETQYF. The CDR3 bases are TGTGCCAGCAGCTTAGATCGGGAGACCCAGTACTTC.

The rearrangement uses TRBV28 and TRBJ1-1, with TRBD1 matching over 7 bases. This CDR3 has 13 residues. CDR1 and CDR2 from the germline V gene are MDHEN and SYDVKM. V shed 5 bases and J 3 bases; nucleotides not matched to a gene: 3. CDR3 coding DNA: TGTGCCAGCAGTCCCAGGGGGGACACTGAAGCTTTCTTT. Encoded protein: CASSPRGDTEAFF.

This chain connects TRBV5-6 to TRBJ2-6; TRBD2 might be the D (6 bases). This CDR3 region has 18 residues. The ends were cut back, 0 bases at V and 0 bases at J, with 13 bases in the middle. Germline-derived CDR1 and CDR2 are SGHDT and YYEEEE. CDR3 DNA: TGTGCCAGCAGCTTGGTAGGAGGGCTATTCTCTGGGGCCAACGTCCTGACTTTC. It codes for CASSLVGGLFSGANVLTF.

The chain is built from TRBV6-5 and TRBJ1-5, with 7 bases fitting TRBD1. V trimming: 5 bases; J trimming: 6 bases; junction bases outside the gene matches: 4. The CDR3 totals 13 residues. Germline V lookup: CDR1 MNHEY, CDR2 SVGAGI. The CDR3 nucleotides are TGTGCCAGCAGTAACAGGGGAGGTCAGCCCCAGCATTTT. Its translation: CASSNRGGQPQHF.

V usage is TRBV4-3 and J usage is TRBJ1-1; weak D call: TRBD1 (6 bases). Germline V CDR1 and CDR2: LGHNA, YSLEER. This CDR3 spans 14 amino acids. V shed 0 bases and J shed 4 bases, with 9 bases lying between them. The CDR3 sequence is CASSQEAGATEAFF. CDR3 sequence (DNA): TGCGCCAGCAGCCAAGAGGCAGGGGCCACTGAAGCTTTCTTT.

The CDR3 coding sequence is TGTGCCAGCAGCCATGGACTAGCGGTCCAAGAGACCCAGTACTTC. Protein sequence: CASSHGLAVQETQYF. The chain has TRBV7-9 and TRBJ2-5; 10 bases align to TRBD2. CDR3 length: 15 residues. CDR1 is SEHNR and CDR2 is FQNEAQ in the germline V gene (reference sequence). Germline trimming cut 5 bases from V and 1 base from J; bases unmatched to any gene: 4.

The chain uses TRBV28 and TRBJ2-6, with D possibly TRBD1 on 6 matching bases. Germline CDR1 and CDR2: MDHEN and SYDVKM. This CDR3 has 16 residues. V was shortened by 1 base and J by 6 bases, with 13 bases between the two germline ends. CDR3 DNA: TGTGCCAGCAGTTTATACAGGGCCCCCGCGGCCAACGTCCTGACTTTC. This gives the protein CASSLYRAPAANVLTF.

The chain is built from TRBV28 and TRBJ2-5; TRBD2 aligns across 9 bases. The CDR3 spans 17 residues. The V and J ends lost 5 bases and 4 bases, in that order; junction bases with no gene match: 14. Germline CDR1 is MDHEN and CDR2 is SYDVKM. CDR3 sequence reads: CASSRTKREARGETQYF. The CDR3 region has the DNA TGTGCCAGCAGTCGAACGAAGCGGGAGGCCAGGGGAGAGACCCAGTACTTC.

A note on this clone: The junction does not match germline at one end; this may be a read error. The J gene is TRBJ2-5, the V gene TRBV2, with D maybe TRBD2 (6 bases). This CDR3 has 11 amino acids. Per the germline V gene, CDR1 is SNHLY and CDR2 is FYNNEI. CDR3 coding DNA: TGTGCCAGCAGTGAGGGGACTGCCCAAGACTTC. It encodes CASSEGTAQDF.

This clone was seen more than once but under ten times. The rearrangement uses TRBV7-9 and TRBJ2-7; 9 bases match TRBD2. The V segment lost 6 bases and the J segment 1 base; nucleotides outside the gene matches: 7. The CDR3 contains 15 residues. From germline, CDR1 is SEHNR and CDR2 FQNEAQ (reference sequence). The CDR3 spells CASRAGTSSSYEQYF. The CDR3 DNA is TGTGCCAGCAGAGCCGGGACTAGCAGTTCCTACGAGCAGTACTTC.

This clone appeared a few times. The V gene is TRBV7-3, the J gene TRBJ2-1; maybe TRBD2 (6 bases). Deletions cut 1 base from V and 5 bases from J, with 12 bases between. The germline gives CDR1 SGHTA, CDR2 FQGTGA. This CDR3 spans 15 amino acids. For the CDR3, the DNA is TGTGCCAGCAGCTTAATGGGGGGTAGTCACAATGAGCAGTTCTTC. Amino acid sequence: CASSLMGGSHNEQFF.

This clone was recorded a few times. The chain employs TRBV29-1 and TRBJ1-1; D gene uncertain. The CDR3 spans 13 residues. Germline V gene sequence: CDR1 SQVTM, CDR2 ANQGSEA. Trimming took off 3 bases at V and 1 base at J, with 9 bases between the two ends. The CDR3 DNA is TGCAGCGTTGATGCCAGGAAGAACACTGAAGCTTTCTTT. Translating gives CSVDARKNTEAFF.

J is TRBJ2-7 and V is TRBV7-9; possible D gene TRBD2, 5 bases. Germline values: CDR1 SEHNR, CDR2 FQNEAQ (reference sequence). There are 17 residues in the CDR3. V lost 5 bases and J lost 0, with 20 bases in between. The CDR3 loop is CASSQLSSTGGSYEQYF. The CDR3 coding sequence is TGTGCCAGCAGCCAACTTTCTAGCACGGGTGGCTCCTACGAGCAGTACTTC.

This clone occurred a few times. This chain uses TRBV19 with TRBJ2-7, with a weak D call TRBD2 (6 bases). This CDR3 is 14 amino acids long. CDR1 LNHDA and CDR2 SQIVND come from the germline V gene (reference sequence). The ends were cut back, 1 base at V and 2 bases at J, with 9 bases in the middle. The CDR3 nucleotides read TGTGCCAGTAGTATAGTGGAGGGCCCCTACGAGCAGTACTTC. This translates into CASSIVEGPYEQYF.

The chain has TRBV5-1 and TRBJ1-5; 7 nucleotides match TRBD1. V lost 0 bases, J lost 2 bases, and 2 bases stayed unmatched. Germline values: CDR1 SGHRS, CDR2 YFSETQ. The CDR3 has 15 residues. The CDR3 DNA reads TGCGCCAGCAGCTTGGATACAGGGGGCAATCAGCCCCAGCATTTT. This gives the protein CASSLDTGGNQPQHF.

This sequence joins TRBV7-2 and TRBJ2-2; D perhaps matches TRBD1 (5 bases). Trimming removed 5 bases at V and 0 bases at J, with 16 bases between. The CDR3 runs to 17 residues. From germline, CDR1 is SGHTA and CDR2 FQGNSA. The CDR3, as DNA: TGTGCCAGCAGCCCTCTACCCCTAGGGGCGAACACCGGGGAGCTGTTTTTT. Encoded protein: CASSPLPLGANTGELFF.

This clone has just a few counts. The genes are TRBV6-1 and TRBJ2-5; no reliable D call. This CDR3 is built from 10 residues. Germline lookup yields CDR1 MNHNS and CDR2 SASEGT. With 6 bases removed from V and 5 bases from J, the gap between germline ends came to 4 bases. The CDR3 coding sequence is TGTGCCAGCAGGCGTGAGACCCAGTACTTC. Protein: CASRRETQYF.

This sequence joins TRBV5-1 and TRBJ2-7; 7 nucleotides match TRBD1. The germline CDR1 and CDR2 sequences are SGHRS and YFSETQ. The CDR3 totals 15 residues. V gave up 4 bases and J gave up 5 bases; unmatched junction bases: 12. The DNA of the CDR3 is TGCGCCAGCAGCATCAGACAGGGAAACGGCGACGAGCAGTACTTC. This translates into CASSIRQGNGDEQYF.

CDR3 sequence: CASSIVRGVTRDRPQHF. The CDR3 DNA reads as TGTGCCAGTAGTATAGTAAGAGGGGTGACCAGGGACAGGCCCCAGCATTTT. The V and J genes are TRBV19 and TRBJ1-5; TRBD1 aligns across 7 bases. Germline V CDR1 and CDR2: LNHDA, SQIVND (reference sequence). After removal of 1 base from V and 9 bases from J, the junction contained 15 bases not matched to a gene. The CDR3 spans 17 residues.

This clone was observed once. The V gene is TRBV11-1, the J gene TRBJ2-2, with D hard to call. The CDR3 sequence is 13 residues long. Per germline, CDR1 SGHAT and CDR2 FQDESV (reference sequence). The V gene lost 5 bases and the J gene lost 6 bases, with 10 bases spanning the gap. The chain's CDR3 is CASSPHMSGELFF. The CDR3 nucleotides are TGTGCCAGCAGCCCACATATGTCCGGGGAGCTGTTTTTT. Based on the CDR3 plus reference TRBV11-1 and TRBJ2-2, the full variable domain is EAEVAQSPRYKITEKSQAVAFWCDPISGHATLYWYRQILGQGPELLVQFQDESVVDDSQLPKDRFSAERLKGVDSTLKIQPAELGDSAMYLCASSPHMSGELFFGEGSRLTVL.

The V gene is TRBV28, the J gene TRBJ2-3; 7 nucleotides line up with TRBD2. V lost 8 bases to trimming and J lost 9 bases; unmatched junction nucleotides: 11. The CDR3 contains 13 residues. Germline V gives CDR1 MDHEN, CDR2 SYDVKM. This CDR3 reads CASGDGAGGTQYF. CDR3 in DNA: TGTGCCAGCGGCGACGGAGCCGGGGGGACGCAGTATTTT.

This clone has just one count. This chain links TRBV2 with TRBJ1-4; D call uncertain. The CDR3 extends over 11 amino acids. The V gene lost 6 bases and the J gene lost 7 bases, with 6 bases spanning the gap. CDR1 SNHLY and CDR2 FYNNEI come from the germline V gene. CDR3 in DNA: TGTGCCAGCAGATCGGTTGAAAAACTGTTTTTT. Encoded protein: CASRSVEKLFF.

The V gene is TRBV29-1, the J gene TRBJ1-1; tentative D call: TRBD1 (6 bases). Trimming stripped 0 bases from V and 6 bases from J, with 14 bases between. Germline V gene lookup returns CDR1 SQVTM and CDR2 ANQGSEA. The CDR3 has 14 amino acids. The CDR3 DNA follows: TGCAGCGTTGAAGATCGGGGAACAGGGCCTGAAGCTTTCTTT. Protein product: CSVEDRGTGPEAFF.

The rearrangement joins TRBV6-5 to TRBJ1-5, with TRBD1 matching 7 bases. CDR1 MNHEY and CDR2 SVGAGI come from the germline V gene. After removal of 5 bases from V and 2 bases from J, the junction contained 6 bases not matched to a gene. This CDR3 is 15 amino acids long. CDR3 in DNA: TGTGCCAGCAGTAGGGACAGAGAGGGCAATCAGCCCCAGCATTTT. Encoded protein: CASSRDREGNQPQHF.

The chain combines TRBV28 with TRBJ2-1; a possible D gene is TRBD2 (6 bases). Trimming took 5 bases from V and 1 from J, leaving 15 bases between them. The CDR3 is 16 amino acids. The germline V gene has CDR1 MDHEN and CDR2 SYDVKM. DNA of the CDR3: TGTGCCAGCAGTCCCCTGGGCCTAGCGTCCTACAATGAGCAGTTCTTC. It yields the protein CASSPLGLASYNEQFF.

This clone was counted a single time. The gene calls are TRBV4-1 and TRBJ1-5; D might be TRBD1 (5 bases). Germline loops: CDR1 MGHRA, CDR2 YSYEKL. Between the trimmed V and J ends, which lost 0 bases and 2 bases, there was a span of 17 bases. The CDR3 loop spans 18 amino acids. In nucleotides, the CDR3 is TGCGCCAGCAGCCAAGAAGGGAGGGGCCACCCTCGCAATCAGCCCCAGCATTTT. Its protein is CASSQEGRGHPRNQPQHF.